This T cell receptor (beta chain) was observed in a study of T cells in localized non-small cell lung cancer. As regards this clone: Antigen: not known.

Study-wide results and caveats: Across samples, adjacent lung featured a median roughly 60 of the top 100 tumor clones. A denser population of T cells in blood accompanied longer overall survival. Because sequencing included only one region (of the tumor), heterogeneity remains possible. Maximal T cell clonality occurred in uninvolved adjacent lung, with tumor ranking below it.

Assay: immunoSEQ multiplex PCR; the TCRdb copy retains only in-frame clones and omits some. The sample lists 130,000 or so clones, more than 70% occurring once. The CDR3 spans 15 residues. Trimming pared 3 bases from V and 4 bases from J, leaving 14 bases between. CDR1 is SGHTA, CDR2 FQGTGA, per germline. This receptor was obtained from a female donor aged 60 or older with stage I lung adenocarcinoma. This sequence joins TRBV7-3 and TRBJ2-3; D remains unclear. Sequencing used peripheral blood, obtained before any cancer treatment. CDR3 loop: CASSLASSKADTQYF. The CDR3 DNA reads as TGTGCCAGCAGCTTGGCCTCATCTAAGGCAGATACGCAGTATTTT.